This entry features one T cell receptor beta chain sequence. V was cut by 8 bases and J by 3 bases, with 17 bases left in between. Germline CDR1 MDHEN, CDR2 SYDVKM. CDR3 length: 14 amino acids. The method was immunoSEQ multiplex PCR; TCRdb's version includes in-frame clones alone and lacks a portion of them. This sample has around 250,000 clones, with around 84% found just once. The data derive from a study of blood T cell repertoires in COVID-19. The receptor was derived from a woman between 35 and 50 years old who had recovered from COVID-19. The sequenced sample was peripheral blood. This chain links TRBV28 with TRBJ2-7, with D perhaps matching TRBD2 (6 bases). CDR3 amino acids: CASGGLQGVYEQYF. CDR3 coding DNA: TGTGCCAGCGGGGGGTTGCAGGGTGTCTACGAGCAGTACTTC. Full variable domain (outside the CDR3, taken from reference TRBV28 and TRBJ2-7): DVKVTQSSRYLVKRTGEKVFLECVQDMDHENMFWYRQDPGLGLRLIYFSYDVKMKEKGDIPEGYSVSREKKERFSLILESASTNQTSMYLCASGGLQGVYEQYFGPGTRLTVT.